This entry is about one T cell receptor (beta chain). Its antigen is still unknown. No much larger clone is present one base from it, and per-base qualities are unavailable. Libraries were built with the immunoSEQ multiplex PCR assay. Adaptive Biotechnology amplified CDR3 regions from genomic DNA with a two-step multiplex PCR that controlled for amplification bias. In the first PCR, primers covered every V and J gene segment, and in the second PCR, barcodes and Illumina adapters were added. An Illumina instrument was used to sequence the CDR3 libraries. Processing in the source paper ran as follows. The analysis used both the pipelines supplied by the vendor and custom analysis of the raw data in R/Bioconductor with R version 3.3.0. Clonality, ranging from 0 to 1, was calculated as the inverse of the normalised Shannon entropy of all productive clones. The repertoire share taken up by the top 100 clones defined high-frequency clones, and only clones that passed a 95% confidence test were kept. The Simpson index measured repertoire diversity, and the Morisita-Horn index measured overlap between samples. What TCRdb holds here is the immuneACCESS table cut down to in-frame rearrangements. Part of the clones is not present; checked against another copy, under half of the missing clones reflect an unresolved V gene, and the others are unexplained. V and J calls plus clone size are reproduced from that table; the DNA served to infer D and trimming. The sample table shows 13,000 to 15,000 clones, and over 75% are seen once. About 15% of the sample rests with the top ten.

This sample was taken from a study of T cell repertoires in ileal Crohn's disease (dated by TCRdb to between 2018 and 2020). In the study overall: The median duration of disease was about 7.3 years, and at the time of surgery 35% of patients were active smokers. Roughly half of the patients were given postoperative therapy, with 15 to 20 on anti-TNF agents and about a dozen on thiopurines. Endoscopic postoperative recurrence was defined as a Rutgeerts score above i0. For commercial TCRB immunosequencing, around 500 nanograms of biopsy DNA were submitted for each sample. Running in parallel with the study was a multicentre cohort set up to find predictors of early endoscopic recurrence following ileocolonic resection. A total of roughly 170 mucosal samples from some 57 patients were sequenced, collected from several sites on the surgical specimen and at postoperative endoscopy. TCR repertoire analysis was done in some 60 Crohn's disease patients from a prospective multicentre cohort. The M0 samples consisted of biopsies taken from the inflamed part of the ileum within the surgical resection specimen. Every patient underwent surgery because of a complication, which was stricturing disease in around 61% and penetrating disease in around 39%.

Interpreted using the paper, the time point label stands for: inflamed ileum from the surgical specimen. Adults with ileal or ileocolonic Crohn's disease for whom ileocolonic resection was indicated were considered eligible. Whole ileal mucosal biopsies were kept frozen at -80 degrees C prior to DNA extraction. A TRizol-based method was used to extract genomic DNA from the frozen whole biopsies, and the DNA was quantified with a NanoDrop 2000 spectrophotometer. Overall results and qualifications from the work: Only a subgroup of patients, of unstated size, had their mucosal CD4 and CD8 T cells sorted and sequenced. A significantly higher proportion of clonal expansions was observed in active smokers at surgery than in non-smokers (about 25% vs 20%, p=0.02). More high-frequency clones were carried by sorted CD8 T cells than by CD4 T cells, suggesting that mucosal expansions were mainly CD8. Higher percentages of high-frequency clones at the time of surgery were linked to endoscopic recurrence, and every patient with clonality above 26.8% (18/57) had recurrence.

The CDR3 goes from the cysteine to the phenylalanine over 16 residues. The only DNA kept is the CDR3, 48 bases in frame from the first base. According to the germline V gene, CDR1 reads ENHRY and CDR2 reads SYGVKD. Germline trimming: 5 bases from V, 3 bases from J; junction bases outside gene matches: 11. The clonotype originates from an adult with Crohn's disease. The sample was ileal tissue. The chain joins TRBV10-3 to TRBJ2-3, and 7 junctional nucleotides match TRBD1. The bases read TGTGCCATCAGTAAAACAGGGGAAGTTAGTACAGATACGCAGTATTTT. This yields the protein CAISKTGEVSTDTQYF.